The 26 T cell receptor beta chains listed next were all sequenced from one sample in a study of vaccination effects on CD4 cells after COVID-19. ViraFEST used viral peptide pools to expand antigen-specific CD4+ T cells before sequencing. Subsequent to a culture period of 10 to 11 days, CD4+ T cells were isolated. The assay was immunoSEQ multiplex PCR, and TCRdb's table has in-frame clones only and misses some. The sample has tens of thousands of clones; approximately 80% are singletons. The antigens for these receptors are not known. This material consisted of CD4+ T cells from PBMCs cultured with HCoV-229E spike peptides, taken before COVID-19 vaccination. The receptors here all came from a human donor who received a COVID-19 vaccine.

This rearrangement joins TRBV5-1 to TRBJ1-4, with 8 bases fitting TRBD1. The CDR3 consists of 17 residues. The ends lost 4 bases at V and 2 bases at J; junction bases unmatched: 10. Germline V gene sequence: CDR1 SGHRS, CDR2 YFSETQ. The CDR3 DNA reads as TGCGCCAGCAGCCTAACAATAAGACAGGGGACTAATGAAAAACTGTTTTTT. It specifies CASSLTIRQGTNEKLFF.

V usage is TRBV5-1 and J usage is TRBJ1-4, with D tentatively TRBD1 (5 bases). Trimming cost V 5 bases and J 5 bases, with 10 bases left between them. The CDR3 is 13 residues long. Germline V lookup: CDR1 SGHRS, CDR2 YFSETQ. Written as DNA, the CDR3 is TGCGCCAGCAGACCCGGGGGGAATGAAAAACTGTTTTTT. Amino acid sequence: CASRPGGNEKLFF.

This clone has only a few counts. The chain links TRBV7-9 to TRBJ1-2; the D gene is possibly TRBD1 (5 bases). V was cut by 5 bases and J by 5 bases, with 9 bases left in between. CDR3 size: 12 residues. CDR1 and CDR2 (germline): SEHNR, FQNEAQ (reference sequence). The CDR3 DNA sequence: TGTGCCAGCAGCCCAGGGAGGTATGGCTACACCTTC. It specifies CASSPGRYGYTF.

J is TRBJ2-7 and V is TRBV11-2; D not certain. V was cut by 5 bases and J by 1 base, with 9 bases left in between. CDR1 is SGHAT, CDR2 FQNNGV, per germline. The CDR3 extends over 13 amino acids. The CDR3 DNA reads as TGTGCCAGCAGCGTCACGGTATCCTACGAGCAGTACGTC. This encodes CASSVTVSYEQYV.

J is TRBJ1-2 and V is TRBV4-1; D is uncertain. The germline CDR1 and CDR2 sequences are MGHRA and YSYEKL. Trimming took off 6 bases at V and 8 bases at J, with 25 bases between the two ends. CDR3 size: 16 residues. The DNA of the CDR3 is TGCGCCAGCAGTTTACAAAGACCGGCTGCTCGATTGGGCTACACCTTC. Translated, it gives CASSLQRPAARLGYTF.

CDR3 sequence (DNA): TGTGCCACCAGCAGAGGTCCGGGCCGAGGATTCGATGAGCAGTTCTTC. Translated, it gives CATSRGPGRGFDEQFF. V usage is TRBV15 and J usage is TRBJ2-1; D is unclear. The CDR3 is made up of 16 amino acids. V was clipped by 1 base and J by 8 bases, with 18 bases between them. Germline values: CDR1 LNHNV, CDR2 YYDKDF (reference sequence). The full variable domain, its missing parts supplied by reference TRBV15 and TRBJ2-1, is DAMVIQNPRYQVTQFGKPVTLSCSQTLNHNVMYWYQQKSSQAPKLLFHYYDKDFNNEADTPDNFQSRRPNTSFCFLDIRSPGLGDTAMYLCATSRGPGRGFDEQFFGPGTRLTVL.

This chain joins TRBV2 and TRBJ1-1; tentative D call: TRBD1 (5 bases). V was pared by 4 bases and J by 4 bases, with 16 bases between. Germline CDR1 and CDR2: SNHLY and FYNNEI. The CDR3 consists of 15 residues. The CDR3 loop reads CASSAPAGGGTEAFF. CDR3 DNA sequence: TGTGCCAGCAGTGCTCCGGCCGGCGGGGGCACTGAAGCTTTCTTT.

The chain is built from TRBV2 and TRBJ2-2; possibly TRBD1 for D (6 bases). The V and J ends lost 6 bases and 7 bases respectively, with 15 bases between them. The CDR3 has 14 residues. Germline CDR1 is SNHLY and CDR2 is FYNNEI. CDR3 sequence reads: CASRAQTGFGELFF. In DNA form, the CDR3 reads TGTGCCAGCAGGGCCCAAACAGGGTTCGGGGAGCTGTTTTTT.

The chain employs TRBV4-1 and TRBJ1-1, with D uncertain. Trimming shortened V by 0 bases and J by 3 bases, and 14 bases separated the two germline ends. CDR1 and CDR2 (germline): MGHRA, YSYEKL. The CDR3 has 16 amino acids. This CDR3 reads CASSQEGLRVDTEAFF. CDR3 DNA sequence: TGCGCCAGCAGCCAAGAAGGGCTTCGGGTAGACACTGAAGCTTTCTTT.

The chain has TRBV6-5 and TRBJ1-5; no reliable D call. V lost 0 bases, J lost 6 bases, and 6 bases lay in between. Germline CDR1 MNHEY, CDR2 SVGAGI. The CDR3 loop spans 13 amino acids. CDR3 loop: CASSYSSGQPQHF. CDR3 nucleotide sequence: TGTGCCAGCAGTTACTCGTCGGGTCAGCCCCAGCATTTT.

The rearrangement joins TRBV28 to TRBJ2-2; TRBD1 matches at 10 bases. In germline, CDR1 is MDHEN, CDR2 SYDVKM. This CDR3 contains 16 residues. V dropped 6 bases and J dropped 3; count of bases not matched to a gene: 7. The CDR3 DNA reads TGTGCCAGCAGGAGGGACAGGGGTATGGACACCGGGGAGCTGTTTTTT. Translating gives CASRRDRGMDTGELFF.

This sequence joins TRBV10-3 and TRBJ1-3, with D uncertain. CDR3 length: 13 residues. Germline CDR1 and CDR2: ENHRY and SYGVKD. With 4 bases removed from V and 1 base from J, the gap between germline ends came to 5 bases. The CDR3 bases are TGTGCCATCAGTGCTGGTTCTGGAAACACCATATATTTT. This gives the protein CAISAGSGNTIYF.

The gene calls are TRBV5-1 and TRBJ2-5; 9 bases align to TRBD1. J lost 2 bases, V lost 0 bases, and 2 bases had no gene match. Germline loops: CDR1 SGHRS, CDR2 YFSETQ. This CDR3 is 15 amino acids long. CDR3 coding DNA: TGCGCCAGCAGCTTGGGGACAGGGGAACAAGAGACCCAGTACTTC. Amino acids: CASSLGTGEQETQYF.

A single count supports this clone. This chain uses TRBV5-1 with TRBJ1-5, with D perhaps TRBD1 (5 bases). In germline, CDR1 is SGHRS, CDR2 YFSETQ. The ends were cut back, 4 bases at V and 0 bases at J, with 14 bases in the middle. This CDR3 has 16 residues. CDR3: CASSLEPGGSNQPQHF. The CDR3 nucleotides are TGCGCCAGCAGCCTGGAACCCGGGGGTAGCAATCAGCCCCAGCATTTT.

The chain recombines TRBV11-2 with TRBJ2-4; no reliable D call. Per the germline V gene, CDR1 is SGHAT and CDR2 is FQNNGV. Trimming stripped 5 bases from V and 0 bases from J, with 8 bases between. The CDR3 loop spans 14 amino acids. CDR3 residues: CASSPELAKNIQYF. CDR3 sequence (DNA): TGTGCCAGCAGCCCCGAACTAGCCAAAAACATTCAGTACTTC.

V is TRBV5-4 and J is TRBJ2-1; 7 bases align to TRBD1. V lost 4 bases and J lost 6; bases outside the gene matches: 10. CDR3 length: 15 amino acids. In germline, CDR1 is SGHNT, CDR2 YYREEE (reference sequence). The CDR3 here is CASSPRQGSANEQFF. The DNA of the CDR3 is TGTGCCAGCAGCCCTAGACAGGGCTCGGCCAATGAGCAGTTCTTC.

V gene TRBV11-3 combines with J gene TRBJ2-7; D is uncertain. With 4 bases removed from V and 3 bases from J, the gap between germline ends came to 4 bases. The CDR3 sequence is 11 residues long. The germline V gene has CDR1 SGHNT and CDR2 YENEEA. This chain's CDR3 is CASSSVYEQYV. In nucleotides, the CDR3 is TGTGCCAGCAGCTCGGTCTACGAGCAGTACGTC.

CDR3 protein: CASSIRGGHGNEQFF. CDR3 in DNA: TGTGCCAGCAGCATCCGGGGGGGCCATGGAAATGAGCAGTTCTTC. This rearrangement joins TRBV11-2 to TRBJ2-1; 8 bases fit TRBD2. The V and J ends lost 5 bases and 7 bases, in that order; junction bases with no gene match: 10. Germline V lookup: CDR1 SGHAT, CDR2 FQNNGV. This CDR3 has 15 amino acids.

The chain couples TRBV2 to TRBJ2-2; TRBD2 might be the D (6 bases). CDR1 and CDR2 from the germline V gene are SNHLY and FYNNEI. The CDR3 consists of 15 residues. The V end was cut by 6 bases, the J end by 5 bases, with 16 bases between. CDR3 residues: CASSRPGGLTGELFF. In DNA, the CDR3 is TGTGCCAGCAGCCGACCCGGGGGACTGACCGGGGAGCTGTTTTTT.

V is TRBV24-1 and J is TRBJ1-2; D unresolved. In germline, CDR1 is KGHDR, CDR2 SFDVKD. The CDR3 is 13 residues long. V lost 4 bases and J lost 8, with 13 bases in between. This chain's CDR3 is CATSDRGSSGYTF. CDR3 DNA sequence: TGTGCCACCAGTGACCGTGGCTCGTCAGGCTACACCTTC.

The chain uses TRBV2 and TRBJ2-4; D is ambiguous. V was trimmed by 5 bases and J by 2 bases, leaving 10 bases between them. The CDR3 is 14 amino acids. Germline V gene data show CDR1 as SNHLY and CDR2 as FYNNEI. CDR3 amino acids: CASSTNPPKNIQYF. DNA of the CDR3: TGTGCCAGCAGTACAAACCCGCCCAAAAACATTCAGTACTTC.

J is TRBJ2-5 and V is TRBV6-5, with D possibly being TRBD1 (6 bases). V lost 7 bases to trimming and J lost 6 bases, with 18 bases between them. The CDR3 spans 14 residues. Looked up from germline, CDR1 is MNHEY and CDR2 is SVGAGI. This chain's CDR3 is CASTLRTGSQTQYF. The CDR3 DNA is TGTGCCAGCACTCTAAGAACAGGGTCCCAGACCCAGTACTTC.

The chain links TRBV6-5 to TRBJ1-1, with D perhaps matching TRBD1 (6 bases). V dropped 6 bases and J dropped 11 bases, with 25 bases sitting between them. Germline assignment: CDR1 MNHEY and CDR2 SVGAGI. The length of the CDR3 is 15 residues. CDR3 amino acids: CASRASGRFGDRAFF. For the CDR3, the DNA is TGTGCCAGCAGAGCCTCGGGAAGGTTCGGCGACAGGGCTTTCTTT.

The chain recombines TRBV28 with TRBJ2-3; 7 nucleotides agree with TRBD2. There are 12 residues in the CDR3. CDR1 and CDR2 (germline): MDHEN, SYDVKM. The V and J ends lost 7 bases and 3 bases, in that order; junction bases with no gene match: 1. This CDR3 is CASNGGTDTQYF. CDR3 coding DNA: TGTGCCAGCAACGGGGGGACAGATACGCAGTATTTT.

A single count supports this clone. CDR3 residues: CASSGKTSGGARNEQFF. CDR3 bases: TGTGCCAGCAGTGGGAAGACTAGCGGGGGGGCCCGAAATGAGCAGTTCTTC. The rearrangement links TRBV25-1 to TRBJ2-1; 14 bases are shared with TRBD2. J lost 7 bases, V lost 4 bases, and 9 bases had no gene match. The CDR3 consists of 17 residues. CDR1 is MGHDK, CDR2 SYGVNS, per germline.

The chain links TRBV6-2 or TRBV6-3 to TRBJ2-3; D is possibly TRBD2 (6 bases). The CDR3 consists of 15 residues. V lost 2 bases to trimming and J lost 1 base, with 10 bases between them. Germline CDR1 reads MNHEY; CDR2 reads SVGEGT. The CDR3 region has the DNA TGTGCCAGCAGTTACGTGGGGGGTCGCACAGATACGCAGTATTTT. Residues: CASSYVGGRTDTQYF.